One sample yielded the 10 T cell receptor beta chains listed below, sequenced in a study of chemoradiotherapy in HPV16-positive cancers. Using immunoSEQ multiplex PCR, the repertoire was profiled, and TCRdb retains in-frame clones only, with some absent. The repertoire consists of 16,000 or so clones, with about 73% occurring once and the leading ten covering 8%. The sequencing used tumor tissue, collected from a patient who underwent chemoradiotherapy. The receptors here all came from a human donor with HPV-associated anogenital cancer.

The sample holds a few counts of this clone. The chain joins TRBV7-9 to TRBJ1-6; D gene unclear. Between the trimmed V and J ends, which lost 4 bases and 3 bases, there was a span of 10 bases. The CDR3 extends over 15 amino acids. Per germline, CDR1 SEHNR and CDR2 FQNEAQ (reference sequence). The CDR3 DNA sequence: TGTGCCAGCAGCTCGACGGGGATCTATAATTCACCCCTCCACTTT. Residues: CASSSTGIYNSPLHF.

This clone was recorded once. The chain joins TRBV30 to TRBJ2-1, with 9 bases aligning to TRBD2. The V and J ends lost 7 bases and 4 bases, in that order; junction bases with no gene match: 5. The CDR3 sequence is 13 residues long. Germline assignment: CDR1 GTSNPN and CDR2 SVGIG (reference sequence). CDR3 sequence (DNA): TGTGCCTCCGCGGGACTAGCATACAATGAGCAGTTCTTC. It encodes CASAGLAYNEQFF.

V gene TRBV9 combines with J gene TRBJ2-7; D ambiguous. Per germline, CDR1 SGDLS and CDR2 YYNGEE. Trimming removed 4 bases at V and 0 bases at J, with 5 bases between. The CDR3 loop spans 12 amino acids. The CDR3 sequence: CASSSTSYEQYF. CDR3 nucleotides: TGTGCCAGCAGCTCAACCTCCTACGAGCAGTACTTC.

CDR3 in DNA: TGTGCCAGCAGTTTACGCGTGCAAGAGACCCAGTACTTC. It codes for CASSLRVQETQYF. The V and J genes are TRBV28 and TRBJ2-5, with D unresolved. V was clipped by 2 bases and J by 2 bases, with 6 bases between them. Germline CDR1 is MDHEN and CDR2 is SYDVKM. CDR3 length equals 13 residues.

The CDR3 DNA reads as TGTGCCAGCAATGGACGGGACAGCCTTAATTCACCCCTCCACTTT. It encodes CASNGRDSLNSPLHF. V and J are TRBV6-1 and TRBJ1-6; 7 positions agree with TRBD1. Trimming took 7 bases from V and 6 from J; bases not matched to a gene: 9. From germline, CDR1 is MNHNS and CDR2 SASEGT. This CDR3 comprises 15 residues.

There are a few counts of this clone. The V gene is TRBV18, the J gene TRBJ1-5; D uncertain. Trimming stripped 2 bases from V and 1 base from J, with 12 bases between. Germline CDR1 is KGHSH and CDR2 is LQKENI. The CDR3 has 16 residues. The CDR3 loop is CASSPYTGRSNQPQHF. The CDR3 bases are TGTGCCAGCTCACCATACACTGGGAGGAGCAATCAGCCCCAGCATTTT.

This sequence joins TRBV19 and TRBJ1-2; tentatively, D is TRBD1 (5 bases). V was trimmed by 1 base and J by 3 bases, leaving 9 bases between them. In germline, CDR1 is LNHDA, CDR2 SQIVND (reference sequence). This CDR3 contains 14 residues. CDR3 loop: CASSIGRDDYGYTF. Here the CDR3 DNA reads TGTGCCAGTAGTATAGGCAGGGATGACTATGGCTACACCTTC.

This clone was found a few times. This chain joins TRBV27 and TRBJ2-3; no firm D call. The CDR3 is 12 amino acids. Trimming left V 5 bases short and J 2 bases short, with 5 bases between. In germline, CDR1 is MNHEY, CDR2 SMNVEV (reference sequence). The CDR3 spells CASSLNTDTQYF. The CDR3 coding sequence is TGTGCCAGCAGTCTTAACACAGATACGCAGTATTTT.

The rearrangement joins TRBV5-1 to TRBJ2-7; TRBD2 matches at 10 bases. The trim removed 5 bases at V and 2 bases at J, leaving 7 bases unmatched. Germline V gene data show CDR1 as SGHRS and CDR2 as YFSETQ. This CDR3 spans 15 amino acids. CDR3 sequence (DNA): TGCGCCAGCAGAGTGACTAGCGGGCGGACCTACGAGCAGTACTTC. Translated, it gives CASRVTSGRTYEQYF. Full variable domain (missing parts from reference TRBV5-1 and TRBJ2-7): KAGVTQTPRYLIKTRGQQVTLSCSPISGHRSVSWYQQTPGQGLQFLFEYFSETQRNKGNFPGRFSGRQFSNSRSEMNVSTLELGDSALYLCASRVTSGRTYEQYFGPGTRLTVT.

This clone was seen a few times. The chain has TRBV29-1 and TRBJ1-2; no definite D call. Germline V gene lookup returns CDR1 SQVTM and CDR2 ANQGSEA. CDR3 length: 10 amino acids. The CDR3 bases are TGCATCGTATACCTGGATGGCTACACCTTC. It is translated as CIVYLDGYTF.